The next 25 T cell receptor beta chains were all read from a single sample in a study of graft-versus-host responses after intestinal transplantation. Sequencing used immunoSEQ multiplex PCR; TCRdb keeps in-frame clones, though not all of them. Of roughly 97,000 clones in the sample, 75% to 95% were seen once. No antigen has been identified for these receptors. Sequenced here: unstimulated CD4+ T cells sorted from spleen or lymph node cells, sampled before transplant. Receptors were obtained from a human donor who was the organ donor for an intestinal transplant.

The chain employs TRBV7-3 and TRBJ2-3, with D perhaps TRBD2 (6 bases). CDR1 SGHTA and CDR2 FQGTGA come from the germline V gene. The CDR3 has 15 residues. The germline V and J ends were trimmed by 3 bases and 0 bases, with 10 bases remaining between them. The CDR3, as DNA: TGTGCCAGCAGCTTCGGCGGGGCTAGCACAGATACGCAGTATTTT. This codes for CASSFGGASTDTQYF.

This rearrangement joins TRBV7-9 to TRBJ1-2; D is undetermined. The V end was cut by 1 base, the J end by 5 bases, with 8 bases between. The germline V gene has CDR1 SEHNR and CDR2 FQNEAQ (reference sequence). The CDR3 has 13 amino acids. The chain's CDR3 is CASSLGPLYGYTF. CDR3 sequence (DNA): TGTGCCAGCAGCTTAGGGCCTTTATATGGCTACACCTTC.

The CDR3 coding sequence is TGTGCCATCAGTGAGTCCCAGGGGAATGGCTACACCTTC. Amino acid sequence: CAISESQGNGYTF. This chain uses TRBV10-3 with TRBJ1-2; TRBD1 might be the D (6 bases). Germline CDR1 is ENHRY and CDR2 is SYGVKD. Trimming shortened V by 0 bases and J by 6 bases, and 8 bases separated the two germline ends. The CDR3 contains 13 residues.

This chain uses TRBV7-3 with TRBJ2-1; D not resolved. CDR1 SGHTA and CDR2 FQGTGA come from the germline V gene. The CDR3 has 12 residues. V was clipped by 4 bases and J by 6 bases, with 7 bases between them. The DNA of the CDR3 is TGTGCCAGCAGCTCAACAGCCAATGAGCAGTTCTTC. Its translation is CASSSTANEQFF.

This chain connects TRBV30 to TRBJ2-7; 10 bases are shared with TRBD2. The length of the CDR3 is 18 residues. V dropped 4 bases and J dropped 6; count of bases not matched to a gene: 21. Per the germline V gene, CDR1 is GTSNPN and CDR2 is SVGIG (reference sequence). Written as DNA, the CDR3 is TGTGCCTGGAAAAAAAATCTAGCGGGGGTTTTAAGGTTTTGCGAGCAGTACTTC. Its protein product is CAWKKNLAGVLRFCEQYF.

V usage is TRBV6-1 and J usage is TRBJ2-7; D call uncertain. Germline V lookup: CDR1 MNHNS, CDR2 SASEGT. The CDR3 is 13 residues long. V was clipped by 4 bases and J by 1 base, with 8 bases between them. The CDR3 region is CASSVLKSYEQYF. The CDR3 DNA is TGTGCCAGCAGTGTTTTAAAATCCTACGAGCAGTACTTC.

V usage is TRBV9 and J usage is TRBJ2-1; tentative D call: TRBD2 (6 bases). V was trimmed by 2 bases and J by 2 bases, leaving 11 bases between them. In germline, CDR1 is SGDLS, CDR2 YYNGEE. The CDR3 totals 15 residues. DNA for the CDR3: TGTGCCAGCAGCGTCGTGGGGGAGGCCTACAATGAGCAGTTCTTC. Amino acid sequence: CASSVVGEAYNEQFF. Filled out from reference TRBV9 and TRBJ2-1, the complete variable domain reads DSGVTQTPKHLITATGQRVTLRCSPRSGDLSVYWYQQSLDQGLQFLIQYYNGEERAKGNILERFSAQQFPDLHSELNLSSLELGDSALYFCASSVVGEAYNEQFFGPGTRLTVL.

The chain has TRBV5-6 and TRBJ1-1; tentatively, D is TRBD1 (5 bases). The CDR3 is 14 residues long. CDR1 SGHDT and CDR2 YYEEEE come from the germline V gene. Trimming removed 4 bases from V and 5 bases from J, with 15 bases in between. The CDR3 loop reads CASSPWKKGTEAFF. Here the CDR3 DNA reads TGTGCCAGCAGCCCTTGGAAAAAGGGGACTGAAGCTTTCTTT.

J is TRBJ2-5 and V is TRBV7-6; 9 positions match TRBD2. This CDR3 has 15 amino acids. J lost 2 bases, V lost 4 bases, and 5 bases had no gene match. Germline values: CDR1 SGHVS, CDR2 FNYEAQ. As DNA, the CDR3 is TGTGCCAGCAGCTCGAGCGGGGGGCCGCAAGAGACCCAGTACTTC. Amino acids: CASSSSGGPQETQYF.

The CDR3 bases are TGTGCCAGCAGCCTGGGGATCCGGGACAGGGTCTACAATGAGCAGTTCTTC. Its translation: CASSLGIRDRVYNEQFF. The chain joins TRBV7-2 to TRBJ2-1, with 9 bases aligning to TRBD1. The germline V gene has CDR1 SGHTA and CDR2 FQGNSA. Unmatched junction bases numbered 11, after V lost 5 bases and J lost 3 bases. The CDR3 runs to 17 residues. The whole variable domain, filled in from reference TRBV7-2 and TRBJ2-1, reads GAGVSQSPSNKVTEKGKDVELRCDPISGHTALYWYRQSLGQGLEFLIYFQGNSAPDKSGLPSDRFSAERTGGSVSTLTIQRTQQEDSAVYLCASSLGIRDRVYNEQFFGPGTRLTVL.

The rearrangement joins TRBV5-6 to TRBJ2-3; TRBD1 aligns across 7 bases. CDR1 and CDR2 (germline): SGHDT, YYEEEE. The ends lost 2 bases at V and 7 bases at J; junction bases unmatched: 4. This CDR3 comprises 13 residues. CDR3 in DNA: TGTGCCAGCAGCTTAGAGGGGGCGAATACGCAGTATTTT. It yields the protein CASSLEGANTQYF.

This CDR3 is CASSQDPQRGNYQPQHF. CDR3 in DNA: TGCGCCAGCAGCCAAGACCCCCAAAGGGGGAACTATCAGCCCCAGCATTTT. This chain links TRBV4-1 with TRBJ1-5; D perhaps matches TRBD1 (6 bases). Trimming cost V 0 bases and J 5 bases, with 17 bases left between them. In germline, CDR1 is MGHRA, CDR2 YSYEKL. CDR3 size: 17 residues.

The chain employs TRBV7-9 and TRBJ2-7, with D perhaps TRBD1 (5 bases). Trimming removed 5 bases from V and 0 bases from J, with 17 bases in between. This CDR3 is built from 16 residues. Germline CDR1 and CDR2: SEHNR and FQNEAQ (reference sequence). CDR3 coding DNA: TGTGCCAGCAGCGATACTACCACAGGCTACTCCTACGAGCAGTACTTC. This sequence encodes CASSDTTTGYSYEQYF.

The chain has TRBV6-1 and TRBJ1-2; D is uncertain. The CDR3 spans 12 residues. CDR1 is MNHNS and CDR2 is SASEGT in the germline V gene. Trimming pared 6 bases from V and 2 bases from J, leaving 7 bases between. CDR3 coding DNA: TGTGCCAGCAGCCGACAAAACTATGGCTACACCTTC. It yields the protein CASSRQNYGYTF.

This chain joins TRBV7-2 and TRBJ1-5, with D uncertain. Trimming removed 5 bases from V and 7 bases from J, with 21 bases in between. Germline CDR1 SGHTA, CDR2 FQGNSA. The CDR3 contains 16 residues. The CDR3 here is CASSPGKGLEFQPQHF. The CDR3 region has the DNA TGTGCCAGCAGCCCGGGGAAGGGATTGGAATTCCAGCCCCAGCATTTT.

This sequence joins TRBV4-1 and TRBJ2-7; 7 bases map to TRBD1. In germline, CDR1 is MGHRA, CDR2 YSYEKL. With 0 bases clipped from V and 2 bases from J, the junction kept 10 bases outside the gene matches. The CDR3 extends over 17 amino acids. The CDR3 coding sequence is TGCGCCAGCAGCCAAGAGTTGGGGACAGCCAATACCTACGAGCAGTACTTC. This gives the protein CASSQELGTANTYEQYF.

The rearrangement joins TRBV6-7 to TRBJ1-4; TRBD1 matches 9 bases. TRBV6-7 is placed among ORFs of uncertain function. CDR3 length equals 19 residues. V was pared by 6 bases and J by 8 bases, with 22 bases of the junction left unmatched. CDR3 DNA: TGTGCCAGCAGCGTTCTATCGACGGGACAGGGTAGTCCGGGGGAAAAACTGTTTTTT. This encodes CASSVLSTGQGSPGEKLFF.

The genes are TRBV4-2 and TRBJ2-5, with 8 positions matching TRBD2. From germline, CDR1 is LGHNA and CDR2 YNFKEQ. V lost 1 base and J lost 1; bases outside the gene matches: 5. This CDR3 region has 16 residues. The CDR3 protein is CASSQGVAGIQETQYF. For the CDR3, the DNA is TGTGCCAGCAGCCAAGGGGTAGCGGGGATCCAAGAGACCCAGTACTTC.

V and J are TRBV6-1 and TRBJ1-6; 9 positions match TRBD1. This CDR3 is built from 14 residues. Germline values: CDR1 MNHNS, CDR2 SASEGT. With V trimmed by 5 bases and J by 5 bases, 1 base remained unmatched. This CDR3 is CASSRDRDNSPLHF. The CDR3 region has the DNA TGTGCCAGCAGTAGGGACAGGGATAATTCACCCCTCCACTTT.

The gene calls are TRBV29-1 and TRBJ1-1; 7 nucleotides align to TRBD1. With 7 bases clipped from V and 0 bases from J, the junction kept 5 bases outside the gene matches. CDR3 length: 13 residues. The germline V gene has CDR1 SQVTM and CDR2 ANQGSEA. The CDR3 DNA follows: TGCAGCGCAGGACAGGTCATGAACACTGAAGCTTTCTTT. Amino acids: CSAGQVMNTEAFF.

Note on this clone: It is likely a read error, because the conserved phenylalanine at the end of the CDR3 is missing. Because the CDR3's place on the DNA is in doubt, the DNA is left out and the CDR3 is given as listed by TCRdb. The CDR3 region is CASPPVVE. The V and J genes are TRBV6-6 and TRBJ1-1. Germline lookup yields CDR1 MNHNY and CDR2 SVGAGI (reference sequence). Including both end residues, the CDR3 is 8 amino acids long.

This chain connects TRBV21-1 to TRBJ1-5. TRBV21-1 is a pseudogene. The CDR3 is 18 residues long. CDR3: CASSKIRGARPPNQPQHF. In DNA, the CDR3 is TGTGCCAGCAGCAAAATCCGGGGGGCGCGGCCCCCGAATCAGCCCCAGCATTTT.

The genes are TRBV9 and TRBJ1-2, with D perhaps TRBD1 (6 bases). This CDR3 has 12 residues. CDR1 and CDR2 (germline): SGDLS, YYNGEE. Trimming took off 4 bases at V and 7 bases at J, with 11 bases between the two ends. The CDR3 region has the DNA TGTGCCAGCAGCACAACGACAGGTGGCTACACCTTC. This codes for CASSTTTGGYTF.

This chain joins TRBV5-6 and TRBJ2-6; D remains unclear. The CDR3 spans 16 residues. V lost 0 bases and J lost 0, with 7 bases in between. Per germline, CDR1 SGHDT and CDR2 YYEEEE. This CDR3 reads CASSLVSLSGANVLTF. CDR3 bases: TGTGCCAGCAGCTTGGTGAGTCTCTCTGGGGCCAACGTCCTGACTTTC.

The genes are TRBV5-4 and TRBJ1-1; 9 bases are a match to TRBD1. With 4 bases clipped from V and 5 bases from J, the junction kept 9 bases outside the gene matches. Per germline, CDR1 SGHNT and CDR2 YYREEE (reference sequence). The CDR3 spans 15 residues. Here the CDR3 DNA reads TGTGCCAGCAGCCTCGGGGACAGGGAGGTTACTGAAGCTTTCTTT. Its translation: CASSLGDREVTEAFF.